The present T cell receptor beta chain was sequenced within a study of shared clonotypes between healthy human individuals. Germline CDR1 SGHTA, CDR2 FQGNSA. This CDR3 contains 15 residues. The ends lost 3 bases at V and 3 bases at J; junction bases unmatched: 7. For each subset, genomic DNA was distributed in equal portions over several immunoSEQ plates. In the study's own analysis: With immunoSEQ giving junction-only sequences and no quality scores, filtering differed. The data were produced by immunoSEQ multiplex PCR, yet TCRdb's version contains in-frame clones alone and is incomplete. The DNA was the basis for D and trimming; V, J and clone size are from that table. This table holds about 490,000 clones, roughly 85% found once. The donors were adults (healthy and HIV-negative) with no recent acute infections or vaccinations. The study drew all its donors from Caucasian adults living in Nashville, Tennessee.

The TCR sequence derives from a woman in her thirties or forties in good health. Some clones in this sample may be carry-over from other donors' samples. The source material was PBMCs. V gene TRBV7-2 combines with J gene TRBJ2-7; 8 nucleotides match TRBD2. Written as DNA, the CDR3 is TGTGCCAGCAGCTTCAAAGGTAGCGGGATCTACGAGCAGTACTTC. This translates into CASSFKGSGIYEQYF.